The T cell receptor beta chain described here comes from a study of T cell responses to AZD1222 COVID-19 vaccine. General study points: Among vaccine-associated CD4 TCRs, coverage spanned spike, with dominance at 160-218 and 743-854. Baseline seropositivity characterized only six AZD1222 recipients.

Regarding this clone: Its specificity is not known.

This table comes from immunoSEQ multiplex PCR, and its TCRdb copy is limited to in-frame clones, with some not included. Of more than 85,000 clones listed, around 87% are singletons. Specimen: peripheral blood, collected 28 days after the second AZD1222 dose. The TCR comes from an adult who received the AZD1222 COVID-19 vaccine.

The CDR3, as DNA: TGTGCCAGCTCACCGGCCAGGGTCTTTCTTAACTATGGCTACACCTTC. Translated, it gives CASSPARVFLNYGYTF. This sequence joins TRBV18 and TRBJ1-2; D may be TRBD1 (5 bases). V was shortened by 3 bases and J by 1 base, with 15 bases between the two germline ends. This CDR3 is 16 amino acids long. Germline V lookup: CDR1 KGHSH, CDR2 LQKENI.